This T cell receptor beta chain was sequenced for a study of Graves' ophthalmopathy and Graves' hyperthyroidism. This clonotype came up a few times. The study amplified TCR beta CDR3 regions using RNA transcripts. Second-round multiplex PCR came after a first-round RT-PCR that employed HTBI primers. TCRdb passed the multiplex PCR reads through MiXCR, listing each CDR3 protein once. Counted here are 900,000 to 1,200,000 distinct CDR3 sequences, approximately 35% occurring once; the ten biggest clones make up 11%. The CDR3 totals 15 residues. The V gene end was trimmed by 2 bases and the J gene end by 1 base; junction bases not matched to a gene: 4. Germline CDR1 KGHSH, CDR2 LQKENI.

This TCR derives from an adult man with Graves' hyperthyroidism. V is TRBV18 and J is TRBJ1-1; 7 bases are a match to TRBD1. The source material was peripheral blood or thyroid tissue (not recorded which). The CDR3 loop reads CASSPGQARNTEAFF. The DNA for the CDR3 is TGTGCCAGCTCACCAGGACAGGCCCGGAACACTGAAGCTTTCTTT.